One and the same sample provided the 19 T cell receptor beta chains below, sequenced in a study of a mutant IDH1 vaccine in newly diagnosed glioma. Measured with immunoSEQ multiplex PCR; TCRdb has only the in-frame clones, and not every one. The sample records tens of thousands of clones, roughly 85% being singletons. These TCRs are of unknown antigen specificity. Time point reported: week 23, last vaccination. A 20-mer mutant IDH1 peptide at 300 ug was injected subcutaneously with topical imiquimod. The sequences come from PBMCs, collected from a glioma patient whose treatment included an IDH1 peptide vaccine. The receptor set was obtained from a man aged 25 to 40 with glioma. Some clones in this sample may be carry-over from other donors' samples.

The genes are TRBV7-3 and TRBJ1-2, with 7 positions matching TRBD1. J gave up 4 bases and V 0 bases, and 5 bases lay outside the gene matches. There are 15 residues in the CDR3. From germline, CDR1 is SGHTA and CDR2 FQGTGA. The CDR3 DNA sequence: TGTGCCAGCAGCTTAACAGGGGGCGCAAGCTATGGCTACACCTTC. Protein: CASSLTGGASYGYTF.

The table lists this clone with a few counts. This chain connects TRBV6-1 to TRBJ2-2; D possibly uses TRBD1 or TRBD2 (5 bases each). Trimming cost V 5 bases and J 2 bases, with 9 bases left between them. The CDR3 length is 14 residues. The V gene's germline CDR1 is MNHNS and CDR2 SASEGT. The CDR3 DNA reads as TGTGCCAGCAGTTGGGGGACCAACACCGGGGAGCTGTTTTTT. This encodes CASSWGTNTGELFF.

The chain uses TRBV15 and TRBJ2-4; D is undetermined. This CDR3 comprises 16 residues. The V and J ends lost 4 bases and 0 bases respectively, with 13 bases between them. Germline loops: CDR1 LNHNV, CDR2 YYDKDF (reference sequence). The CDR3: CATSIAYQLAKNIQYF. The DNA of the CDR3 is TGTGCCACCAGCATTGCCTACCAACTAGCCAAAAACATTCAGTACTTC. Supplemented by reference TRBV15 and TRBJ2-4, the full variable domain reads DAMVIQNPRYQVTQFGKPVTLSCSQTLNHNVMYWYQQKSSQAPKLLFHYYDKDFNNEADTPDNFQSRRPNTSFCFLDIRSPGLGDTAMYLCATSIAYQLAKNIQYFGAGTRLSVL.

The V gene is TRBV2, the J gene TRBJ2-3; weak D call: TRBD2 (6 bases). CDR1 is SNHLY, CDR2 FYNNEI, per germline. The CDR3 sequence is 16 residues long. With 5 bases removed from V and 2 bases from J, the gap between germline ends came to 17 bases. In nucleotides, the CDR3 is TGTGCCAGCAGTCGCTTTGTGGGCGGGGACACAGATACGCAGTATTTT. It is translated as CASSRFVGGDTDTQYF.

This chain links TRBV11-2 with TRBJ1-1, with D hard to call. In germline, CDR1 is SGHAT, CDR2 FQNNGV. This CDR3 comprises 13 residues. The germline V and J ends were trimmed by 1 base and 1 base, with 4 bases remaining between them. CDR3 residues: CASSLGRNTEAFF. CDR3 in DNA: TGTGCCAGCAGCTTAGGCAGGAACACTGAAGCTTTCTTT.

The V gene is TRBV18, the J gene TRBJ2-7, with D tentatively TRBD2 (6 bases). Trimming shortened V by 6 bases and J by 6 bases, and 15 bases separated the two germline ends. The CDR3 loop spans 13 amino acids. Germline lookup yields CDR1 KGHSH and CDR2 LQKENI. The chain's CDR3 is CASSRRGLLEQYF. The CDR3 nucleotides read TGTGCCAGCTCCAGGCGGGGTCTTCTCGAGCAGTACTTC.

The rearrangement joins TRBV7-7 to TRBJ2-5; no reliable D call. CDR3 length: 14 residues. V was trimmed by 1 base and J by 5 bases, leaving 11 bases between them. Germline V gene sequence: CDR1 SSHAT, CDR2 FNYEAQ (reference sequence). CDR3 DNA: TGTGCCAGCAGCTTAGTCGGGCTGGGGGAGACCCAGTACTTC. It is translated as CASSLVGLGETQYF.

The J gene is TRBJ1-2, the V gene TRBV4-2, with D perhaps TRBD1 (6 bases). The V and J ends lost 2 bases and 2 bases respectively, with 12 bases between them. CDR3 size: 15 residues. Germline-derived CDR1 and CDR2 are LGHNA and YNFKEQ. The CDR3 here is CASSQQRTANYGYTF. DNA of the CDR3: TGTGCCAGCAGCCAACAAAGGACAGCCAACTATGGCTACACCTTC.

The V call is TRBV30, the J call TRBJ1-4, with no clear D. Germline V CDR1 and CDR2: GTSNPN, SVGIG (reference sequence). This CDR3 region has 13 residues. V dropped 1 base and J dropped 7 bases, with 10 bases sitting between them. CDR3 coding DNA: TGTGCCTGGAGTGGGCAGTCGGGTGAAAAACTGTTTTTT. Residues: CAWSGQSGEKLFF.

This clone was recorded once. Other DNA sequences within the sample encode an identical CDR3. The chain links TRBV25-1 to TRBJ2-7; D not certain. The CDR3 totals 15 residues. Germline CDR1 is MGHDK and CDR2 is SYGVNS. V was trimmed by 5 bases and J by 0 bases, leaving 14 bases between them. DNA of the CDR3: TGTGCCAGCAGTCCAAGAACAGCGAGCTCCTACGAGCAGTACTTC. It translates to CASSPRTASSYEQYF.

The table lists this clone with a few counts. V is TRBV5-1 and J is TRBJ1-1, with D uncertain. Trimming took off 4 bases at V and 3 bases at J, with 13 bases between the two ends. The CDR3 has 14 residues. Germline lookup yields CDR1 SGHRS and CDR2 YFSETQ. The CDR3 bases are TGCGCCAGCAGCATCGGGTACAGCGACACTGAAGCTTTCTTT. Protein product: CASSIGYSDTEAFF. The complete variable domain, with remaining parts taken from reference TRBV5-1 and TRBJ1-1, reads KAGVTQTPRYLIKTRGQQVTLSCSPISGHRSVSWYQQTPGQGLQFLFEYFSETQRNKGNFPGRFSGRQFSNSRSEMNVSTLELGDSALYLCASSIGYSDTEAFFGQGTRLTVV.

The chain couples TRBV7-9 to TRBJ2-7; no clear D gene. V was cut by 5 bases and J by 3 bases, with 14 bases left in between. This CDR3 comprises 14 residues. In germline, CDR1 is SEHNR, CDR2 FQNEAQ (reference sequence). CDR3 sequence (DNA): TGTGCCAGCAGCCCAATCTCCCTCCTCTACGAGCAGTACTTC. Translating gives CASSPISLLYEQYF.

CDR3 sequence: CASSPRRLGQGGTEAFF. The DNA of the CDR3 is TGTGCCAGCAGCCCCCGTAGGTTGGGGCAGGGGGGCACTGAAGCTTTCTTT. The gene calls are TRBV5-4 and TRBJ1-1; 7 nucleotides match TRBD1. CDR3 length: 17 residues. CDR1 and CDR2 (germline): SGHNT, YYREEE (reference sequence). V trimming: 4 bases; J trimming: 4 bases; junction bases outside the gene matches: 16.

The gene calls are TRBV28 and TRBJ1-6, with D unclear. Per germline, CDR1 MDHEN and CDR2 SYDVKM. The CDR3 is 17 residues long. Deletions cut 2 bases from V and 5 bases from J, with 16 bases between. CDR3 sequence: CASSLLGRSFNNSPLHF. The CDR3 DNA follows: TGTGCCAGCAGTTTACTAGGCAGGTCCTTCAATAATTCACCCCTCCACTTT. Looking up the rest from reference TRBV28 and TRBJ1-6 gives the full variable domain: DVKVTQSSRYLVKRTGEKVFLECVQDMDHENMFWYRQDPGLGLRLIYFSYDVKMKEKGDIPEGYSVSREKKERFSLILESASTNQTSMYLCASSLLGRSFNNSPLHFGNGTRLTVT.

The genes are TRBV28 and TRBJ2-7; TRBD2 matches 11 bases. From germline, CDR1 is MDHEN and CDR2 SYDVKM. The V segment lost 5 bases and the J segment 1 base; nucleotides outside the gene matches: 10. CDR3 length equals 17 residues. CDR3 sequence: CASSLVPGLAVSYEQYF. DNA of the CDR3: TGTGCCAGCAGTCTCGTTCCGGGACTAGCGGTTTCCTACGAGCAGTACTTC.

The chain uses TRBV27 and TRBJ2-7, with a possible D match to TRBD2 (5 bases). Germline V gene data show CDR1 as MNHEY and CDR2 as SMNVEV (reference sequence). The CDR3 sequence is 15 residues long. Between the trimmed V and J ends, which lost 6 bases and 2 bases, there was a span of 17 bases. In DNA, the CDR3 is TGTGCCAGCAGCCCTAGCAGACGGAGCCCCTACGAGCAGTACTTC. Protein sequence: CASSPSRRSPYEQYF.

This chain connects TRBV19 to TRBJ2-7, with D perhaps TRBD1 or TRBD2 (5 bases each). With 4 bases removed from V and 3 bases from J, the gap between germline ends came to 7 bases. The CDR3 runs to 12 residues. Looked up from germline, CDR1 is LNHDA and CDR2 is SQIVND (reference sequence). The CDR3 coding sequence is TGTGCCAGTAGTAGGGACCACTACGAGCAGTACTTC. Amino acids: CASSRDHYEQYF.

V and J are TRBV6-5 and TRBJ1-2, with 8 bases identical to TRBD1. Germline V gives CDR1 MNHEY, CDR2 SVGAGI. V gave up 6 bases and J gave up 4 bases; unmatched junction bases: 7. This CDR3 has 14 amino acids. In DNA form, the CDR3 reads TGTGCCAGCAGACGACAGGGGCCAGTCTATGGCTACACCTTC. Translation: CASRRQGPVYGYTF.

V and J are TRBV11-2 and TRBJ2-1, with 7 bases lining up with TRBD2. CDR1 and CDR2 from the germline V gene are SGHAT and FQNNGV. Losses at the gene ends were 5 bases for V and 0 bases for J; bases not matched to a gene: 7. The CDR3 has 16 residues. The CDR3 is CASSPWGGSSYNEQFF. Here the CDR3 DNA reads TGTGCCAGCAGCCCATGGGGGGGGAGCTCCTACAATGAGCAGTTCTTC.